This record concerns one T cell receptor (beta chain) sequence. The CDR3 length is 14 residues. Trimming at V came to 8 bases and at J to 7 bases, leaving 10 bases not matched to a gene. Germline V gene sequence: CDR1 MNHEY, CDR2 SVGAGI. Participants reported their clinical history, and cohort assignment relied on those reports. The data were taken from a study of blood T cell repertoires in COVID-19. TCRdb keeps only in-frame clones here, not all; method: immunoSEQ multiplex PCR. The sample carries 250,000 to 350,000 clones, approximately 90% recorded once. This chain connects TRBV6-5 to TRBJ2-1, with TRBD1 identical over 8 bases. The sample taken for sequencing was PBMCs or T cells enriched from blood (not recorded which). This TCR was recovered from a woman aged 60-75 years in a cohort exposed to, infected with or recovered from COVID-19 (not recorded which). In DNA form, the CDR3 reads TGTGCCAGCGGCCGGACAGGGATAGGGAATGAGCAGTTCTTC. It is translated as CASGRTGIGNEQFF.